The rows below give T cell receptor beta chains drawn from one sample of a study of regulatory T cells in long-lasting Graves disease. MiXCR was run by TCRdb on the multiplex PCR reads, yielding one entry per CDR3 protein. The sample includes 350,000 to 400,000 distinct CDR3 sequences, 15% of them seen just once. Here the sequenced sample was peripheral blood mononuclear cells (PBMCs), taken at new diagnosis, from a patient treated with antithyroid drugs. The receptors come from a female donor with Graves disease. The CDR3 runs from the conserved cysteine through the conserved F or W. A D gene is named only where the DNA matches it firmly. Not all rows give a size; the values are once, few, many and, for expanded clones, a class.

d_call: NA; j_call: TRBJ2-2; v_call: TRBV10-1; clone_size: many; cdr3_nt: TGCGCCAGCAGTGAGCAGGCGGACGGGGAGCTGTTTTTT; cdr3_aa: CASSEQADGELFF
d_call: NA; j_call: TRBJ1-3; v_call: TRBV12-3/TRBV12-4; clone_size: many; cdr3_nt: TGTGCCAGCAGTTTCGACGGGAGGGACACCATATATTTT; cdr3_aa: CASSFDGRDTIYF
d_call: TRBD2; j_call: TRBJ2-7; v_call: TRBV5-6; clone_size: many; cdr3_nt: TGTGCCAGCAGCCTGGGAGGGTCGCTCTACGAGCAGTACTTC; cdr3_aa: CASSLGGSLYEQYF
d_call: TRBD2; j_call: TRBJ2-5; v_call: TRBV7-9; clone_size: many; cdr3_nt: TGTGCCAGCAGCTTACGGGGGGGCACGGAGACCCAGTACTTC; cdr3_aa: CASSLRGGTETQYF
d_call: NA; j_call: TRBJ2-7; v_call: TRBV12-3/TRBV12-4; clone_size: many; cdr3_nt: TGTGCCAGCAGTTTTCGGAGGTTGGGTCGCGAGCAGTACTTC; cdr3_aa: CASSFRRLGREQYF
d_call: TRBD1; j_call: TRBJ1-5; v_call: TRBV19; clone_size: many; cdr3_nt: TGTGCCAGTACGACAGGGGAGGCTGGTCAGCCCCAGCATTTT; cdr3_aa: CASTTGEAGQPQHF
d_call: NA; j_call: TRBJ2-2; v_call: TRBV5-1; clone_size: NA; cdr3_nt: TGCGCCAGCAGCTTCCCTTGGGGGTACCCCGGGGAGCTGTTTTTT; cdr3_aa: CASSFPWGYPGELFF
d_call: TRBD1; j_call: TRBJ1-2; v_call: TRBV6-5; clone_size: many; cdr3_nt: TGTGCCAGCAGTTACCCCCAGGGGGTGGTGATTTATGGCTACACCTTC; cdr3_aa: CASSYPQGVVIYGYTF
d_call: NA; j_call: TRBJ2-7; v_call: TRBV29-1; clone_size: many; cdr3_nt: TGCAGCGTCGACTGGGCAGGGGATTCCTCCTACGAGCAGTACTTC; cdr3_aa: CSVDWAGDSSYEQYF
d_call: TRBD1; j_call: TRBJ1-2; v_call: TRBV20-1; clone_size: NA; cdr3_nt: TGCAGTACCGGACAGGGAAATAACTATGGCTACACCTTC; cdr3_aa: CSTGQGNNYGYTF
d_call: TRBD1; j_call: TRBJ2-7; v_call: TRBV5-1; clone_size: NA; cdr3_nt: TGCGCCAGCAGCTTGGGAGGGACAGGGTCCCACGAGCAGTACTTC; cdr3_aa: CASSLGGTGSHEQYF
d_call: NA; j_call: TRBJ2-3; v_call: TRBV20-1; clone_size: many; cdr3_nt: TGCAGTGCTAGAGATCTCGAGACGCAGTATTTT; cdr3_aa: CSARDLETQYF
d_call: TRBD2; j_call: TRBJ2-3; v_call: TRBV7-2; clone_size: many; cdr3_nt: TGTGCCAGCAGCCCGGGACTATTGGGGCAGTATTTT; cdr3_aa: CASSPGLLGQYF
d_call: NA; j_call: TRBJ1-1; v_call: TRBV5-6; clone_size: many; cdr3_nt: TGTGCCAGCAGCTTGGGACACGGGAACACTGAAGCTTTCTTT; cdr3_aa: CASSLGHGNTEAFF
d_call: NA; j_call: TRBJ1-5; v_call: TRBV7-2; clone_size: many; cdr3_nt: TGTGCCAGCAGCCCAGACAGTAGCAATCAGCCCCAGCATTTT; cdr3_aa: CASSPDSSNQPQHF
d_call: NA; j_call: TRBJ1-4; v_call: TRBV11-2; clone_size: many; cdr3_nt: TGTGCCAGCAGCTTAGATGGAGGTGGGGCCGGGTATGAAAAACTGTTTTTT; cdr3_aa: CASSLDGGGAGYEKLFF
d_call: NA; j_call: TRBJ1-1; v_call: TRBV11-1; clone_size: many; cdr3_nt: TGTGCCAGCAGCGCCGGGCCCTCCGGTAGAACTTTCTTT; cdr3_aa: CASSAGPSGRTFF
d_call: NA; j_call: TRBJ2-1; v_call: TRBV7-3; clone_size: few; cdr3_nt: TGTGCCAGCAGCTCGCACCCGGGCTACAATGAGCAGTTCTTC; cdr3_aa: CASSSHPGYNEQFF
d_call: NA; j_call: TRBJ1-2; v_call: TRBV6-1; clone_size: many; cdr3_nt: TGTGCCAGCAATCTCCAGGGAGGGAACTATGGCTACACCTTC; cdr3_aa: CASNLQGGNYGYTF
d_call: NA; j_call: TRBJ1-2; v_call: TRBV6-1; clone_size: many; cdr3_nt: TGTGCCAGCAGTCGGTCGAGGATGGATGGCTACACCTTC; cdr3_aa: CASSRSRMDGYTF
d_call: NA; j_call: TRBJ1-2; v_call: TRBV30; clone_size: many; cdr3_nt: TGTGCCTGGAATGGTTTGGACTATGGCTACACCTTC; cdr3_aa: CAWNGLDYGYTF
d_call: NA; j_call: TRBJ1-2; v_call: TRBV12-3/TRBV12-4; clone_size: many; cdr3_nt: TGTGCCAGCAGTTTCCTCGCCGACCTTGAATACTTC; cdr3_aa: CASSFLADLEYF
d_call: TRBD2; j_call: TRBJ2-7; v_call: TRBV7-2; clone_size: many; cdr3_nt: TGTGCCAGCAGCTTAGGAACTAGCGCCTACGAGCAGTACTTC; cdr3_aa: CASSLGTSAYEQYF
d_call: NA; j_call: TRBJ2-7; v_call: TRBV3-1; clone_size: NA; cdr3_nt: TGTGCCAGCAGCCAAGATATTGCGGCGGGAGAGCAGTACTTC; cdr3_aa: CASSQDIAAGEQYF
d_call: NA; j_call: TRBJ2-5; v_call: TRBV7-9; clone_size: many; cdr3_nt: TGTGCCAGCAGAGACAGTTTACAAGAGACCCAGTACTTC; cdr3_aa: CASRDSLQETQYF
d_call: NA; j_call: TRBJ2-2; v_call: TRBV7-3; clone_size: many; cdr3_nt: TGTGCCAGCAGCTTAACGCCGGGGACGAACACCGGGGAGCTGTTTTTT; cdr3_aa: CASSLTPGTNTGELFF
d_call: NA; j_call: TRBJ1-2; v_call: TRBV29-1; clone_size: NA; cdr3_nt: TGCAGCGCTGAAATATTTTATGCCAGAGCTAACTATGGCTACACCTTC; cdr3_aa: CSAEIFYARANYGYTF
d_call: NA; j_call: TRBJ1-1; v_call: TRBV5-5; clone_size: few; cdr3_nt: TGTGCCAGCAGCCCAGGAGACCCGGTTGAAGCTTTCTTT; cdr3_aa: CASSPGDPVEAFF
d_call: NA; j_call: TRBJ2-7; v_call: TRBV12-3/TRBV12-4; clone_size: NA; cdr3_nt: TGTGCCAGCAGTTTAAGCCCCCACGAGCAGTACTTC; cdr3_aa: CASSLSPHEQYF
d_call: TRBD2; j_call: TRBJ2-1; v_call: TRBV5-1; clone_size: NA; cdr3_nt: TGCGCCAGCAGCATGCTACTAGCGGGGGGATACAATGAGCAGTTCTTC; cdr3_aa: CASSMLLAGGYNEQFF
d_call: TRBD2; j_call: TRBJ2-6; v_call: TRBV11-2; clone_size: few; cdr3_nt: TGTGCCAGCAGCTTTTCTAGCGGGGGTCTCCGGGCCAACGTCCTGACTTTC; cdr3_aa: CASSFSSGGLRANVLTF
d_call: NA; j_call: TRBJ2-1; v_call: TRBV28; clone_size: many; cdr3_nt: TGTGCCAGCAGTACACGGACCACCCAACACAATGAGCAGTTCTTC; cdr3_aa: CASSTRTTQHNEQFF
d_call: NA; j_call: TRBJ2-3; v_call: TRBV4-1; clone_size: few; cdr3_nt: TGCGCCAGCAGCCACATTTCCCGACGGGTGGATACGCAGTATTTT; cdr3_aa: CASSHISRRVDTQYF
d_call: NA; j_call: TRBJ2-7; v_call: TRBV7-3; clone_size: NA; cdr3_nt: TGTGCCAGCAGCTTAGACGGTTCCGGGGTTAAGCAGTACTTC; cdr3_aa: CASSLDGSGVKQYF
d_call: NA; j_call: TRBJ2-5; v_call: TRBV20-1; clone_size: NA; cdr3_nt: TGCAGTGCTAGAGATTTTTCGGGGTCAGGGGAGACCCAGTACTTC; cdr3_aa: CSARDFSGSGETQYF
d_call: NA; j_call: TRBJ1-3; v_call: TRBV5-1; clone_size: few; cdr3_nt: TGCGCCAGCAAGGAGGGGACCTCTGGAAACACCATATATTTT; cdr3_aa: CASKEGTSGNTIYF
d_call: NA; j_call: TRBJ1-5; v_call: TRBV13; clone_size: many; cdr3_nt: TGTGCCAGCAGCATGGGCAATCAGCCCCAGCATTTT; cdr3_aa: CASSMGNQPQHF
d_call: TRBD2; j_call: TRBJ2-3; v_call: TRBV6-2/TRBV6-3; clone_size: NA; cdr3_nt: TGTGCCAGCAGTTACCGTCCGACTAGCGGGAGTACTCGCACAGATACGCAGTATTTT; cdr3_aa: CASSYRPTSGSTRTDTQYF
d_call: NA; j_call: TRBJ2-1; v_call: TRBV2; clone_size: NA; cdr3_nt: TGTGCCAGCGATGTCAGTGGGGTCTCCTACAATGAGCAGTTCTTC; cdr3_aa: CASDVSGVSYNEQFF
d_call: NA; j_call: TRBJ1-2; v_call: TRBV6-2/TRBV6-3; clone_size: few; cdr3_nt: TGTGCCATCGGAACCGCTCACACCTTC; cdr3_aa: CAIGTAHTF
d_call: NA; j_call: TRBJ1-1; v_call: TRBV24-1; clone_size: few; cdr3_nt: TGTGCCACCAGTGACTATGATCACACTGAAGCTTTCTTT; cdr3_aa: CATSDYDHTEAFF
d_call: TRBD1; j_call: TRBJ1-6; v_call: TRBV12-3/TRBV12-4; clone_size: NA; cdr3_nt: TGTGCCAGCAGTTTCGGGACAGGTCGTTTTAATTCACCCCTCCACTTT; cdr3_aa: CASSFGTGRFNSPLHF
d_call: NA; j_call: TRBJ1-2; v_call: TRBV14; clone_size: few; cdr3_nt: TGTGCCAGCAGCCAGTACACCTATGGCTACACCTTC; cdr3_aa: CASSQYTYGYTF
d_call: NA; j_call: TRBJ2-3; v_call: TRBV3-1; clone_size: once; cdr3_nt: TGTGCCAGCAGTCATCGGAGGGACACAGATACGCAGTATTTT; cdr3_aa: CASSHRRDTDTQYF
d_call: NA; j_call: TRBJ2-5; v_call: TRBV6-1; clone_size: once; cdr3_nt: TGTGCCAGCAATCACCCAGGGACCCAGTACTTC; cdr3_aa: CASNHPGTQYF
d_call: NA; j_call: TRBJ1-6; v_call: TRBV3-1; clone_size: NA; cdr3_nt: TGTGCCAGCAGCCGGGGCGGTTCACCCCTCCACTTT; cdr3_aa: CASSRGGSPLHF
d_call: NA; j_call: TRBJ1-1; v_call: TRBV7-9; clone_size: many; cdr3_nt: TGTGCCAGCAGCTGGACGGAGGAAGCTTTCTTT; cdr3_aa: CASSWTEEAFF
d_call: TRBD1; j_call: TRBJ1-6; v_call: TRBV12-3/TRBV12-4; clone_size: many; cdr3_nt: TGTGCCAGCAGGCCAGGGGGCTCCTATAATTCACCCCTCCACTTT; cdr3_aa: CASRPGGSYNSPLHF
d_call: TRBD1; j_call: TRBJ1-4; v_call: TRBV28; clone_size: many; cdr3_nt: TGTGCCAGCAGGACAGGGCCTGAAAAACTGTTTTTT; cdr3_aa: CASRTGPEKLFF
d_call: TRBD2; j_call: TRBJ2-1; v_call: TRBV10-3; clone_size: few; cdr3_nt: TGTGCCATCAGTGAACGACTAGCGGGAAAATGGAATGAGCAGTTCTTC; cdr3_aa: CAISERLAGKWNEQFF
d_call: NA; j_call: TRBJ2-2; v_call: TRBV20-1; clone_size: many; cdr3_nt: TGCAGTGCTCCGCAGCAGGGGTATTCGGGCGGGGAGCTGTTTTTT; cdr3_aa: CSAPQQGYSGGELFF
d_call: NA; j_call: TRBJ1-3; v_call: TRBV9; clone_size: NA; cdr3_nt: TGTGCCAGCAGCGATTCTTCAAACACCATATATTTT; cdr3_aa: CASSDSSNTIYF
d_call: NA; j_call: TRBJ1-2; v_call: TRBV11-2; clone_size: many; cdr3_nt: TGTGCCAGCAGCCCGGGTCCGCGGGGGGGGCGCGGAGGCTACACCTTC; cdr3_aa: CASSPGPRGGRGGYTF